This T cell receptor (beta chain) was documented in a study of graft-versus-host responses after intestinal transplantation. The CDR3 length is 14 residues. Between the trimmed V and J ends, which lost 4 bases and 8 bases, there was a span of 15 bases. The germline V gene encodes CDR1 SGHKS and CDR2 YYEKEE (reference sequence). The method was immunoSEQ multiplex PCR; TCRdb's version includes in-frame clones alone and lacks a portion of them. The sample lists about 15,000 clones, about 68% occurring once. Lymphocytes (intraepithelial and lamina propria) were released by processing the graft tissue. V gene TRBV5-5 combines with J gene TRBJ1-4, with D possibly being TRBD1 (6 bases). The sample was ileum tissue, taken just over 650 days after intestinal transplantation. This TCR came from a human patient who received an intestinal transplant, so some T cells may come from the graft donor. For the CDR3, the DNA is TGTGCCAGCAGCCCGACAGGCCTTCGGGAAAAACTGTTTTTT. Protein: CASSPTGLREKLFF.